These 2 T cell receptor beta chains share one sample of origin, sequenced in a study of PD-1 blockade in mismatch repair-deficient tumors. Here immunoSEQ multiplex PCR was the method, and the copy in TCRdb shows in-frame clones only, minus some. Among roughly 9,000 clones listed, approximately 85% were seen once. This specimen consisted of PBMCs, obtained roughly 46 weeks after starting pembrolizumab. Every receptor here comes from an adult with mismatch repair-deficient cancer.

V and J are TRBV7-2 and TRBJ2-1; a weak D match, TRBD2 (5 bases). V was pared by 2 bases and J by 2 bases, with 16 bases between. Germline V lookup: CDR1 SGHTA, CDR2 FQGNSA. The CDR3 is 17 residues long. DNA of the CDR3: TGTGCCAGCAGCTTACCTTACCCCGCAGCGGCCTACAATGAGCAGTTCTTC. Its protein is CASSLPYPAAAYNEQFF.

The genes are TRBV28 and TRBJ2-3; 8 bases fit TRBD2. After removal of 3 bases from V and 5 bases from J, the junction contained 7 bases not matched to a gene. Germline V gene sequence: CDR1 MDHEN, CDR2 SYDVKM. The CDR3 has 15 amino acids. The CDR3 DNA reads TGTGCCAGCAGTTTGCCTGGGGCGGGAGGAGATACGCAGTATTTT. Translation gives CASSLPGAGGDTQYF.